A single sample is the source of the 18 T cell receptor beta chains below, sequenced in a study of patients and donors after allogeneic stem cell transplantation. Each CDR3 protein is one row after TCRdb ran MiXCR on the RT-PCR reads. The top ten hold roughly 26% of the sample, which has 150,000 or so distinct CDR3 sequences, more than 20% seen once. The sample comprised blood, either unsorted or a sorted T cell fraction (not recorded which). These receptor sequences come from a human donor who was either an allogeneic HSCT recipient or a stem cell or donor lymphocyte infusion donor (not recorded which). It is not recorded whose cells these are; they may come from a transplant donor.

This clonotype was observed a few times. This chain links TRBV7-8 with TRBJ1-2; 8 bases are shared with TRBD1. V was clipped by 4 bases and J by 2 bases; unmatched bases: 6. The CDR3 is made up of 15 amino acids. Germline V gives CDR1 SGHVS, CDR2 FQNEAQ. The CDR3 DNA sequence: TGTGCCAGCAGCTCCCATCGGGACAGGAACTATGGCTACACCTTC. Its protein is CASSSHRDRNYGYTF.

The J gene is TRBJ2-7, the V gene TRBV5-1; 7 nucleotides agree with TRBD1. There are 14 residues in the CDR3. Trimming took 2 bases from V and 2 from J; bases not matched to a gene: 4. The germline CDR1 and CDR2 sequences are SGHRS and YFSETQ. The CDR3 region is CASSFTRGPYEQYF. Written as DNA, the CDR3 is TGCGCCAGCAGCTTTACGAGGGGGCCCTACGAGCAGTACTTC.

CDR3 amino acids: CASASGPTYEQYF. Here the CDR3 DNA reads TGTGCCAGCGCGTCGGGACCGACCTACGAGCAGTACTTC. The chain employs TRBV2 and TRBJ2-7; the D call may be TRBD1 or TRBD2 (5 bases each). The V gene's germline CDR1 is SNHLY and CDR2 FYNNEI. V was pared by 8 bases and J by 2 bases, with 13 bases between. This CDR3 is 13 amino acids long.

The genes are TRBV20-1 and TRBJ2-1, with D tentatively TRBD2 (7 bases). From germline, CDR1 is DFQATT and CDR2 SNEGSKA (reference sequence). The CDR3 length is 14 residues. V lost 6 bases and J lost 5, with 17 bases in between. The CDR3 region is CSAQTWRGHNEQFF. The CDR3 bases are TGCAGTGCCCAGACTTGGCGGGGGCACAATGAGCAGTTCTTC.

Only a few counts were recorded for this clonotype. Here the CDR3 reads CSAPLQGNTGELFF. In DNA, the CDR3 is TGCAGTGCTCCGCTACAGGGTAACACCGGGGAGCTGTTTTTT. This chain uses TRBV20-1 with TRBJ2-2; a weak D match, TRBD1 (6 bases). Trimming pared 5 bases from V and 2 bases from J, leaving 12 bases between. The CDR3 has 14 residues. Per germline, CDR1 DFQATT and CDR2 SNEGSKA (reference sequence).

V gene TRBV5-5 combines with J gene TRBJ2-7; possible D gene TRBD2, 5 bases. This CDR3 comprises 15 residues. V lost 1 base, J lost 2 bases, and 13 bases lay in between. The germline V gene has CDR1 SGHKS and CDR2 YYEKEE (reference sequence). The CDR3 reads CASSLRIDGTYEQYF. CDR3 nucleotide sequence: TGTGCCAGCAGCTTGCGCATTGACGGGACCTACGAGCAGTACTTC.

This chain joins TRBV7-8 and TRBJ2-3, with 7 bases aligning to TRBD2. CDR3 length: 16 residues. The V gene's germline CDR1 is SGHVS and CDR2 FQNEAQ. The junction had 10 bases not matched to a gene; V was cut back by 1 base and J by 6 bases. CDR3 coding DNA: TGTGCCAGCAGCTTAGTTTCAGGACTAGGGAGGGATACGCAGTATTTT. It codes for CASSLVSGLGRDTQYF.

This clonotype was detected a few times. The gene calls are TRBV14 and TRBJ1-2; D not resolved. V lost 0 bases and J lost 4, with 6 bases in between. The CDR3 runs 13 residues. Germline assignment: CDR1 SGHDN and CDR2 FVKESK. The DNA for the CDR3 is TGTGCCAGCAGCCAAGATATGAGCTATGGCTACACCTTC. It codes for CASSQDMSYGYTF. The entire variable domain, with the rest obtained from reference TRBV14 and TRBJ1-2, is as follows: EAGVTQFPSHSVIEKGQTVTLRCDPISGHDNLYWYRRVMGKEIKFLLHFVKESKQDESGMPNNRFLAERTGGTYSTLKVQPAELEDSGVYFCASSQDMSYGYTFGSGTRLTVV.

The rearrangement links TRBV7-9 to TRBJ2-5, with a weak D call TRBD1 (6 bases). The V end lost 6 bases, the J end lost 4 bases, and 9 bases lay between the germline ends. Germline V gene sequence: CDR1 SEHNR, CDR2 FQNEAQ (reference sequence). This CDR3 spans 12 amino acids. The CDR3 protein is CASRWGPETQYF. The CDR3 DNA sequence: TGTGCCAGCAGGTGGGGGCCAGAGACCCAGTACTTC.

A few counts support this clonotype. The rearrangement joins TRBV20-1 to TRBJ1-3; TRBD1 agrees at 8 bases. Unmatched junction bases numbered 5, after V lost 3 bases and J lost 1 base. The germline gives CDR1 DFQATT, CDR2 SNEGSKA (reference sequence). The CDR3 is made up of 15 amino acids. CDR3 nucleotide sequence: TGCAGTGCTAGGCAGGGGGCGTTTTCTGGAAACACCATATATTTT. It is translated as CSARQGAFSGNTIYF.

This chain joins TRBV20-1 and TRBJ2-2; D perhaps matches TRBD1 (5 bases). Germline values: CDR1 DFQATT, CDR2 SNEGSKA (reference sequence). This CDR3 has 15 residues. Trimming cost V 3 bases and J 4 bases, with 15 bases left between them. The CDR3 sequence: CSARTAASPTGELFF. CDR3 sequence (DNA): TGCAGTGCTAGGACAGCCGCCTCTCCCACCGGGGAGCTGTTTTTT.

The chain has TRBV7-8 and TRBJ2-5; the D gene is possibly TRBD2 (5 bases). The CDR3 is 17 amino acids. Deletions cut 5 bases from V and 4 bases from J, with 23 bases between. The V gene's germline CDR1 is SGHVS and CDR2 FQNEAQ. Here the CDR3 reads CASSPGIEIAIRETQYF. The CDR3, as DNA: TGTGCCAGCAGCCCTGGGATCGAAATAGCGATTCGAGAGACCCAGTACTTC.

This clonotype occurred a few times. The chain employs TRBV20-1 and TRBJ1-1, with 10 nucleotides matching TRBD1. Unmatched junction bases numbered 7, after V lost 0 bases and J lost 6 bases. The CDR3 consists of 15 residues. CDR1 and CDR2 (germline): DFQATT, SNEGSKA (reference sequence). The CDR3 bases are TGCAGTGCTAGAGATCTTGGGGGACAGGGGTCTGAAGCTTTCTTT. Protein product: CSARDLGGQGSEAFF.

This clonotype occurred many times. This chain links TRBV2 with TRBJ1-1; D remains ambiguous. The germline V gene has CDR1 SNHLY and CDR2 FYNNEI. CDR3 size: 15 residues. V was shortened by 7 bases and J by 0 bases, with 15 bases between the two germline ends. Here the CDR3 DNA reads TGTGCCAGCAATCTCATGGGAACTTTGAACACTGAAGCTTTCTTT. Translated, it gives CASNLMGTLNTEAFF.

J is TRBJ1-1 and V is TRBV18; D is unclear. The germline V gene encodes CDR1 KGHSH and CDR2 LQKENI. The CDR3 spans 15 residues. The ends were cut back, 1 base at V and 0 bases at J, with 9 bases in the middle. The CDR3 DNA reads TGTGCCAGCTCACCACTACCGGCCCTGAACACTGAAGCTTTCTTT. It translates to CASSPLPALNTEAFF. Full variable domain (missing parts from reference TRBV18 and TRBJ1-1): NAGVMQNPRHLVRRRGQEARLRCSPMKGHSHVYWYRQLPEEGLKFMVYLQKENIIDESGMPKERFSAEFPKEGPSILRIQQVVRGDSAAYFCASSPLPALNTEAFFGQGTRLTVV.

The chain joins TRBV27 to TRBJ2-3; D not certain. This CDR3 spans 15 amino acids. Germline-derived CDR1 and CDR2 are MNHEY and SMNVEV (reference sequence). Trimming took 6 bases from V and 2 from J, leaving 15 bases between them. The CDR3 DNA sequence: TGTGCCAGCAGCCCCGAATTGGAAACCACAGATACGCAGTATTTT. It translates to CASSPELETTDTQYF.

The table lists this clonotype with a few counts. CDR3 in amino acids: CAISESIQGALVRTTGYTF. The CDR3 nucleotides read TGTGCCATCAGTGAGTCGATCCAGGGGGCCCTCGTTAGGACTACAGGCTACACCTTC. This chain joins TRBV10-3 and TRBJ1-2; 8 bases align to TRBD1. Looked up from germline, CDR1 is ENHRY and CDR2 is SYGVKD. After removal of 0 bases from V and 8 bases from J, the junction contained 20 bases not matched to a gene. This CDR3 has 19 amino acids.

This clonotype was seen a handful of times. CDR3 sequence reads: CASSQGGSASYNEQFF. CDR3 sequence (DNA): TGTGCCAGCAGCCAAGGGGGAAGCGCCTCCTACAATGAGCAGTTCTTC. This chain uses TRBV3-1 with TRBJ2-1; D unresolved. CDR3 length: 16 residues. Germline CDR1 and CDR2: LGHDT and YNNKEL (reference sequence). V gave up 1 base and J gave up 0 bases, with 10 bases separating them.